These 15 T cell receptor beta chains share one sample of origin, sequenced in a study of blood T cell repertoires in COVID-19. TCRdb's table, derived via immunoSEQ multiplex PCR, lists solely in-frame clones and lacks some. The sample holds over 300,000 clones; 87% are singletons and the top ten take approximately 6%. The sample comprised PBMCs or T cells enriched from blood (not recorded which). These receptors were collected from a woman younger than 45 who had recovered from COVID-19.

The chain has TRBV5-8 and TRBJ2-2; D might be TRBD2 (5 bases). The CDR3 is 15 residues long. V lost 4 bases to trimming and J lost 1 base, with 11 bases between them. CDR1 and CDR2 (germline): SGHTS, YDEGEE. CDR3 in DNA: TGTGCCAGCAGCCCCCGAGGGTGGAACACCGGGGAGCTGTTTTTT. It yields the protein CASSPRGWNTGELFF. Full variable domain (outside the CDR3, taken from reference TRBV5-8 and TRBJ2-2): EAGVTQSPTHLIKTRGQQATLRCSPISGHTSVYWYQQALGLGLQFLLWYDEGEERNRGNFPPRFSGRQFPNYSSELNVNALELEDSALYLCASSPRGWNTGELFFGEGSRLTVL.

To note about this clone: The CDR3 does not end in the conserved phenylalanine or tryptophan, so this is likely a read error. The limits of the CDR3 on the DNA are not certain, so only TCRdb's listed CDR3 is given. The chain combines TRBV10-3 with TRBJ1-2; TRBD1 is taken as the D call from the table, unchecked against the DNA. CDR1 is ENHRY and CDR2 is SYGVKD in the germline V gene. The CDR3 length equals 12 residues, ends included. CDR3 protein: CAISESTGSTEY.

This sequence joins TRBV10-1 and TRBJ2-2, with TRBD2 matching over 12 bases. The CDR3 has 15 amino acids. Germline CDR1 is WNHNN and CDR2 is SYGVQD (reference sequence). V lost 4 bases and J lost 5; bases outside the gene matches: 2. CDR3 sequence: CASSAGLAGTGELFF. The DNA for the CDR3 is TGCGCCAGCAGTGCAGGACTAGCGGGGACCGGGGAGCTGTTTTTT.

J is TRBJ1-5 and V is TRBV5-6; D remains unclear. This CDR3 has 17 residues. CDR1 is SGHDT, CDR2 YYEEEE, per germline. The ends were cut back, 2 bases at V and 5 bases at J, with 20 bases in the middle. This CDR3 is CASSFWLATVRDQPQHF. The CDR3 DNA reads TGTGCCAGCAGCTTCTGGTTGGCTACTGTTCGGGATCAGCCCCAGCATTTT.

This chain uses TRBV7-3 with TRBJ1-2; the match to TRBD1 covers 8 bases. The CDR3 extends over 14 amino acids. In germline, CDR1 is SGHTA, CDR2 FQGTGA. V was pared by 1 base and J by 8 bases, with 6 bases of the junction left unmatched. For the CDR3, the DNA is TGTGCCAGCAGCTTAATCCCAGGGGGCAAGGGCTACACCTTC. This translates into CASSLIPGGKGYTF.

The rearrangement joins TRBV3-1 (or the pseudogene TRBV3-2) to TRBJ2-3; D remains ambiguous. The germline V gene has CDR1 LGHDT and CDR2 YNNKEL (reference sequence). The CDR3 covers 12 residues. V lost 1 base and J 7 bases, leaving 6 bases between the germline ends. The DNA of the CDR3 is TGTGCCAGCAGCCAAGGGGCTTATACGCAGTATTTT. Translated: CASSQGAYTQYF.

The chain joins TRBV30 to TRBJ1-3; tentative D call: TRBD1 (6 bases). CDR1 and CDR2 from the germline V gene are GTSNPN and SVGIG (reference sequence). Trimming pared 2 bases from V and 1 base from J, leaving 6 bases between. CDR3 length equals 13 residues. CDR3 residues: CAWSTGSGNTIYF. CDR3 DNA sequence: TGTGCCTGGAGTACAGGGTCTGGAAACACCATATATTTT.

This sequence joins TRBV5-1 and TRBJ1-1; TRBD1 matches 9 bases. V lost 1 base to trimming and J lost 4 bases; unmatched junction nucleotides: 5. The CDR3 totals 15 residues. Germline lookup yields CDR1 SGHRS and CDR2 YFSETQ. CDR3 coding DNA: TGCGCCAGCAGCTTGCCGGGACAGGGTGGCACTGAAGCTTTCTTT. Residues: CASSLPGQGGTEAFF.

The DNA for the CDR3 is TGTGCCAGCAGCTCCCTCGGCGGGGGGGATGAGCAGTTCTTC. As protein: CASSSLGGGDEQFF. This sequence joins TRBV11-2 and TRBJ2-1, with 9 bases matching TRBD2. This CDR3 contains 14 residues. V lost 4 bases to trimming and J lost 8 bases; unmatched junction nucleotides: 6. The germline gives CDR1 SGHAT, CDR2 FQNNGV.

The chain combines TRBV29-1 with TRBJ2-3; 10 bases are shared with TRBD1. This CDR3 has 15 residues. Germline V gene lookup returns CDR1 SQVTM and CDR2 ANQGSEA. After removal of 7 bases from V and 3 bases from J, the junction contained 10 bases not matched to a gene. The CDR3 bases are TGCAGCGCGACGAGACAGGGGGCTTGGACAGATACGCAGTATTTT. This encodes CSATRQGAWTDTQYF.

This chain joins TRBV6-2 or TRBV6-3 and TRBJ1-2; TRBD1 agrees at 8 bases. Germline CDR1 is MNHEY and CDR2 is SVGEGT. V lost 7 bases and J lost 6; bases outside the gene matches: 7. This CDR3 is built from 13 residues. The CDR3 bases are TGTGCCAGCACCCCAGGGACAGGCAATGGCTACACCTTC. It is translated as CASTPGTGNGYTF.

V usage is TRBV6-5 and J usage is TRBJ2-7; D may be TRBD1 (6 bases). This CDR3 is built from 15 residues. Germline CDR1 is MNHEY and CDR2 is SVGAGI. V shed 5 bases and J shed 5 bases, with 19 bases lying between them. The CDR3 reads CASSIGLTGNDEQYF. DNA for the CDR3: TGTGCCAGCAGTATCGGACTGACAGGAAACGACGAGCAGTACTTC.

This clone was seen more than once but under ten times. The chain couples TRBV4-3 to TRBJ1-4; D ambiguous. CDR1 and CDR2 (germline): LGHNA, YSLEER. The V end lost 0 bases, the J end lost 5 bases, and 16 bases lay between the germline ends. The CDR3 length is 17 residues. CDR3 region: CASSQESGYGSNEKLFF. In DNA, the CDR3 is TGCGCCAGCAGCCAAGAATCGGGTTACGGATCCAATGAAAAACTGTTTTTT.

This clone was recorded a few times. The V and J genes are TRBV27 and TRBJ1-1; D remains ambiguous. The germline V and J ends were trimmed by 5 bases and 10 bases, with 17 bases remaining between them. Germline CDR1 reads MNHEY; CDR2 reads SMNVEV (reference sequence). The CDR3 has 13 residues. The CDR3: CASSPEPFGGAFF. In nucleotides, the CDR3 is TGTGCCAGCAGTCCAGAACCGTTCGGAGGAGCTTTCTTT.

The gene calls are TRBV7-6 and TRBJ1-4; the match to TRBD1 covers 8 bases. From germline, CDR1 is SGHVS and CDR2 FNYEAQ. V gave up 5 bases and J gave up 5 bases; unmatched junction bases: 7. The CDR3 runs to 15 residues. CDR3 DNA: TGTGCCAGCAGCCCATCGGGACAGGCAAATGAAAAACTGTTTTTT. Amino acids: CASSPSGQANEKLFF.